The following is a T cell receptor (beta chain) sequence with its context. Ten or more counts support this clonotype. The antigen it recognizes is unknown. No much larger clone exists at a distance of one base, and base qualities are not known. The listed sequencing device is Illumina NovaSeq 6000. cDNA libraries for TCRalpha and TCRbeta were prepared by 5'RACE using constant-segment primers, with sample barcodes and unique molecular identifiers added. Trizol reagent was used to extract RNA from every sample. Libraries were amplified in two PCR steps, with a second sample barcode and Illumina TruSeq adapters added in the second step. Sequencing of libraries was performed on an Illumina NovaSeq with 2 x 150 bp paired-end reads. The authors' pipeline ran thus. Demultiplexing of reads and collapsing into UMI-guided consensus sequences were performed with migec v1.2.7. Using mixcr v2.1.11, UMI consensuses were aligned to TRA and TRB V and J templates and then assembled into clonotypes. Expanded or contracted clonotypes were those called significant by both edgeR and NoisET, with noise models trained on biological replicates. For edgeR calls, the cutoffs were a false discovery rate-adjusted p below 0.01 and a log2 fold-change threshold of 1. As an exploratory analysis of dynamics, max-normalized trajectories of the 1000 most abundant clonotypes were examined by PCA with hierarchical clustering. Separately sequenced CD4+ and CD8+ repertoires were used to assign a CD4 or CD8 phenotype to each responding clone. The public reads were reanalyzed by TCRdb: fastp trimming at Q25, MiXCR alignment, in-frame beta chains only. Each entry is one CDR3 protein sequence, shown with its most common DNA and genes. The V and J calls were determined by TCRdb, not by the authors. In this sample the table shows just over 350,000 distinct CDR3 sequences, approximately 14% of which occur a single time. The ten largest clones capture around 21% of the sample.

V has 4 bases trimmed and J has 7 bases trimmed; junction bases matching no gene number 11. The CDR3 starts with the cysteine, ends with the phenylalanine, and has 16 residues. Only the CDR3 portion is preserved as DNA: 48 bases, with reading frame beginning at the first base. Based on the germline V gene, the CDR1 and CDR2 sequences are SGHRS and YFSETQ. The data derive from a study of T-cell memory formation after mild COVID-19 (dated by TCRdb to the early 2020s). Study-level background: TCR sequence clusters from the two donors were found to be largely donor specific. T-cell clones expanding and contracting after mild COVID-19 in two donors were tracked by longitudinal TCRalpha and TCRbeta repertoire sequencing. Two young, previously healthy adult volunteers made up the cohort, one male and one female. What the work shows at the level of the full study, not this receptor alone: The study covered only a couple of mild cases, and larger cohorts including severe cases with pre-infection samples were considered necessary. Contracting CD4+ clones were found mainly in CM and EM memory subsets, while CD8+ clones were enriched in EMRA. Some responding clones were found in pre-infection memory, which suggests that pre-existing cross-reactive memory T cells took part in the SARS-CoV-2 response. SARS-CoV-2 specificity was not confirmed for the second-wave clones peaking on day 37. From day 15 to 85, contracting clones showed balanced CD4/CD8 phenotypes, whereas a second wave of clones that expanded from day 15 to 37 leaned towards CD4+.

Ficoll-Paque density gradient centrifugation was the method used to isolate PBMCs. The chain links TRBV5-1 with TRBJ2-3; TRBD2 agrees with 11 junctional bases. The sequence came from a man between 18 and 29 years old who had mild COVID-19 (a few samples of this study predate the infection). The sample titles of this study are shuffled in the database, so cell type and time point are left out; the donor was told from shared clones. Material: PBMCs or a T cell subset sorted from them (not recorded which). The CDR3: CASSETLTSGEHTQYF. In nucleotides, the sequence is TGCGCCAGCAGCGAGACACTGACTAGCGGGGAGCATACGCAGTATTTT.